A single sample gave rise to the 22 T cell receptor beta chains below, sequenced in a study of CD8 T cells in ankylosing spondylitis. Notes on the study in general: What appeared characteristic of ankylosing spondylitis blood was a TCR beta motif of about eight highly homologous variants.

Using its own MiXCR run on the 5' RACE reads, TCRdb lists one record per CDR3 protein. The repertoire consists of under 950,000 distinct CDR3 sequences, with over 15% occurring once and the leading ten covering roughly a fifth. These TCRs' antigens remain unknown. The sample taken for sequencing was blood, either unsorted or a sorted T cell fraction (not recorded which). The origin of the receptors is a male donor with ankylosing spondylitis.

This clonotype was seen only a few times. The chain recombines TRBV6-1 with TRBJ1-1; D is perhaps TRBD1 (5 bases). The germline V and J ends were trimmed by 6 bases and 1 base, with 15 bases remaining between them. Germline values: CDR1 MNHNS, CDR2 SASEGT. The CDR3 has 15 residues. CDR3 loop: CASRGAGAGNTEAFF. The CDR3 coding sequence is TGTGCCAGCAGGGGAGCTGGGGCGGGGAACACTGAAGCTTTCTTT.

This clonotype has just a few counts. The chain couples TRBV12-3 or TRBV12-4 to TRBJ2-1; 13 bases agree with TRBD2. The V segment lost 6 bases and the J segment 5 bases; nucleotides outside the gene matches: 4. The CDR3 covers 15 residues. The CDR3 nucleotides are TGTGCCAGCAGCCGACTAGCGGGGGGTCACAATGAGCAGTTCTTC. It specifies CASSRLAGGHNEQFF.

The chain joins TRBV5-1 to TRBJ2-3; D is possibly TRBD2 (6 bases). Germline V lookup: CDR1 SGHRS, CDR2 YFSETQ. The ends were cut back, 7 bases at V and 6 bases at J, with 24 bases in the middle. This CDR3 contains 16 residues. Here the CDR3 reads CASDKTGLQAGDTQYF. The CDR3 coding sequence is TGCGCCAGCGACAAAACGGGACTCCAGGCCGGGGATACGCAGTATTTT.

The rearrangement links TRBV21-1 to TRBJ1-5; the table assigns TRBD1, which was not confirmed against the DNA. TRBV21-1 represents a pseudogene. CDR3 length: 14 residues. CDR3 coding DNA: TGTGCCAGCAGCAATGGCGGGGGTCGGGAGCCCCAGCATTTT. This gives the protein CASSNGGGREPQHF.

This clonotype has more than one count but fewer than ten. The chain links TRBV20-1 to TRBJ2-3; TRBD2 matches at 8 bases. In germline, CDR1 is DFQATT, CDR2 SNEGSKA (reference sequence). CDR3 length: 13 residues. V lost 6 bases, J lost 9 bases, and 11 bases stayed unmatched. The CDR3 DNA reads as TGCAGTGCCGCCCCGGGGGGGAAAGACACGCAGTATTTT. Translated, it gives CSAAPGGKDTQYF.

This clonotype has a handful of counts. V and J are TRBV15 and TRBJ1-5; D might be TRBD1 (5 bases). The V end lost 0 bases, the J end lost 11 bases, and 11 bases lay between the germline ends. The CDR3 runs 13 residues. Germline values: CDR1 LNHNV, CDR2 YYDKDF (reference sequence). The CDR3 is CATSRDGGEAQHF. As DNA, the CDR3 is TGTGCCACCAGCAGAGATGGAGGGGAAGCCCAGCATTTT.

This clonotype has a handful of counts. CDR3 sequence (DNA): TGCAGCGTTGACAGACGGCTTTTCGGCTACACCTTC. Its translation: CSVDRRLFGYTF. V gene TRBV29-1 combines with J gene TRBJ1-2; no reliable D call. The CDR3 is 12 residues long. Per the germline V gene, CDR1 is SQVTM and CDR2 is ANQGSEA. Trimming removed 3 bases from V and 8 bases from J, with 13 bases in between.

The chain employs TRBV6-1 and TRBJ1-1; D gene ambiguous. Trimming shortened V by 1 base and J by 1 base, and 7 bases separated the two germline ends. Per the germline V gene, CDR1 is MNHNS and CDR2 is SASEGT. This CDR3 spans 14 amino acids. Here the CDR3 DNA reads TGTGCCAGCAGTGAAGGAGGGCAGAACACTGAAGCTTTCTTT. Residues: CASSEGGQNTEAFF.

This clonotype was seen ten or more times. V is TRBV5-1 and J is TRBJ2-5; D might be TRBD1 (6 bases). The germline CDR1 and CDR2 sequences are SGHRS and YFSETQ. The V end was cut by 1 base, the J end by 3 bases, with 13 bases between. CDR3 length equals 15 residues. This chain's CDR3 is CASSLFGQGKETQYF. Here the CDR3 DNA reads TGCGCCAGCAGCTTGTTTGGGCAGGGGAAAGAGACCCAGTACTTC.

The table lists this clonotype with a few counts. The CDR3 nucleotides are TGTGCCAGCAGCCCGGGACTAGCGGGGGGTAACTCCTACGAGCAGTACTTC. Translated: CASSPGLAGGNSYEQYF. The rearrangement links TRBV7-6 to TRBJ2-7; 15 nucleotides match TRBD2. Trimming took 5 bases from V and 0 from J; bases not matched to a gene: 5. Germline CDR1 and CDR2: SGHVS and FNYEAQ. The CDR3 sequence is 17 residues long.

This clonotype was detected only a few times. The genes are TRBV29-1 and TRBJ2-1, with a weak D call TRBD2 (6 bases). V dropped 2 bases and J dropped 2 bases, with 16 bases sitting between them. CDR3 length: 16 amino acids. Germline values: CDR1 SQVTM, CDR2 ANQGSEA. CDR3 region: CSVEPRPSATYNEQFF. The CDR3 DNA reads TGCAGCGTTGAACCCCGGCCTAGCGCAACCTACAATGAGCAGTTCTTC.

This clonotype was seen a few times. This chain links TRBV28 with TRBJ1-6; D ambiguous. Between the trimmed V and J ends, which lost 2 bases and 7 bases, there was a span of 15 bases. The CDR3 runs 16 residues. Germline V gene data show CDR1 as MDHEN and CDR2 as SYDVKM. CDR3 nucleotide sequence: TGTGCCAGCAGTTTAACTGTAAAACTTGGGAATTCACCCCTCCACTTT. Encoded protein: CASSLTVKLGNSPLHF.

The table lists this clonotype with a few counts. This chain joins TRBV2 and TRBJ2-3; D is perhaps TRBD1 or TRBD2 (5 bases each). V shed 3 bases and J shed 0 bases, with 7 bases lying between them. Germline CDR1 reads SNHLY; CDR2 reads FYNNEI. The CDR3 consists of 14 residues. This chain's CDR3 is CASSERDSTDTQYF. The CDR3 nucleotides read TGTGCCAGCAGTGAGAGGGACAGCACAGATACGCAGTATTTT. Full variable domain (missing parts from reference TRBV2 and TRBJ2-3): EPEVTQTPSHQVTQMGQEVILRCVPISNHLYFYWYRQILGQKVEFLVSFYNNEISEKSEIFDDQFSVERPDGSNFTLKIRSTKLEDSAMYFCASSERDSTDTQYFGPGTRLTVL.

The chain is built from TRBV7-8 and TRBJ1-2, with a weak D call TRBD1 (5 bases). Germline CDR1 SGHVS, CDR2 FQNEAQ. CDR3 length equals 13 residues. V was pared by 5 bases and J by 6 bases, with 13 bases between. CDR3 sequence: CASSPGRVDGYTF. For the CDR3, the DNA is TGTGCCAGCAGCCCGGGACGGGTTGATGGCTACACCTTC.

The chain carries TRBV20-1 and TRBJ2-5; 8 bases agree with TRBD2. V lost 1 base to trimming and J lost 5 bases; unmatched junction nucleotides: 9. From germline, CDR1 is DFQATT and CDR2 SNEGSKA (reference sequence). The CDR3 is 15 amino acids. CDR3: CSARGTAGGGETQYF. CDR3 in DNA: TGCAGTGCTAGAGGGACCGCGGGGGGAGGGGAGACCCAGTACTTC.

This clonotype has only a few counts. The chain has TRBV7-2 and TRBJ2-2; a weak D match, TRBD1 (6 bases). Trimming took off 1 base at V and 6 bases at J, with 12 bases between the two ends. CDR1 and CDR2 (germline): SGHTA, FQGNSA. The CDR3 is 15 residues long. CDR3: CASSLGGQIAGELFF. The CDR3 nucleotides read TGTGCCAGCAGCTTAGGGGGACAAATCGCCGGGGAGCTGTTTTTT.

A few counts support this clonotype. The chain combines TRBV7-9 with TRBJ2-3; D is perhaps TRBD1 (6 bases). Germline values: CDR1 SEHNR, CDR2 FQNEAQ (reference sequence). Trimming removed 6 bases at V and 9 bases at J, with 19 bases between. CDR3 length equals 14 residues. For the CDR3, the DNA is TGTGCCAGCAGGTCTCCTACAGGGAATCCCACGCAGTATTTT. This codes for CASRSPTGNPTQYF. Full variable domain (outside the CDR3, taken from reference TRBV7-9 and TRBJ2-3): DTGVSQNPRHKITKRGQNVTFRCDPISEHNRLYWYRQTLGQGPEFLTYFQNEAQLEKSRLLSDRFSAERPKGSFSTLEIQRTEQGDSAMYLCASRSPTGNPTQYFGPGTRLTVL.

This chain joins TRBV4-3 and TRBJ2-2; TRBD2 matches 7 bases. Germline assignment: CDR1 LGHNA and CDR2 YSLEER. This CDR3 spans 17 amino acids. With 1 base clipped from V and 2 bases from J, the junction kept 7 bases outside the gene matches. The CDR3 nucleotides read TGCGCCAGCAGCCAAGGGTCGCTAGCGGAAAACACCGGGGAGCTGTTTTTT. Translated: CASSQGSLAENTGELFF.

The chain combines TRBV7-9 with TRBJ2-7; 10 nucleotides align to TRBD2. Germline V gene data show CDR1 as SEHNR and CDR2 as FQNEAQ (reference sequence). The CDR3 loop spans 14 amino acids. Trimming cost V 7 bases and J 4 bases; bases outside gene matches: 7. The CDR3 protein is CASTSLAGDYEQYF. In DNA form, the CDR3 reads TGTGCCAGCACCTCCCTAGCGGGAGATTACGAGCAGTACTTC.

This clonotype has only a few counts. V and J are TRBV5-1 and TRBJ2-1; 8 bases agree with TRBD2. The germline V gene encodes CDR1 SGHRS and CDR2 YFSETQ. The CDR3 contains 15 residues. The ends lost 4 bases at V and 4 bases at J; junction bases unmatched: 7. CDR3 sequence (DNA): TGCGCCAGCAGCCCAGCGGGGGCTGGGTACAATGAGCAGTTCTTC. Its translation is CASSPAGAGYNEQFF.

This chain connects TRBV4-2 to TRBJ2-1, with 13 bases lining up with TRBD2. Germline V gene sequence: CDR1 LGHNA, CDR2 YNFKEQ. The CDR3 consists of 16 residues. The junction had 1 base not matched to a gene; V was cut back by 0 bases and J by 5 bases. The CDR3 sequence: CASSQDGLAGDNEQFF. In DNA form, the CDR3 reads TGTGCCAGCAGCCAAGATGGACTAGCGGGAGACAATGAGCAGTTCTTC.

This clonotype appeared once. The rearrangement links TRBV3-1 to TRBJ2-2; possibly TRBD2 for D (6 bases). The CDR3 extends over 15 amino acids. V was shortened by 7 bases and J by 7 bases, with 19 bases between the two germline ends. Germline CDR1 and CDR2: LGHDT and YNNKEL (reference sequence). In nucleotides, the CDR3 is TGTGCCAGCAATACAGCGGGCGGAGTATTCGGGGAGCTGTTTTTT. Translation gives CASNTAGGVFGELFF.